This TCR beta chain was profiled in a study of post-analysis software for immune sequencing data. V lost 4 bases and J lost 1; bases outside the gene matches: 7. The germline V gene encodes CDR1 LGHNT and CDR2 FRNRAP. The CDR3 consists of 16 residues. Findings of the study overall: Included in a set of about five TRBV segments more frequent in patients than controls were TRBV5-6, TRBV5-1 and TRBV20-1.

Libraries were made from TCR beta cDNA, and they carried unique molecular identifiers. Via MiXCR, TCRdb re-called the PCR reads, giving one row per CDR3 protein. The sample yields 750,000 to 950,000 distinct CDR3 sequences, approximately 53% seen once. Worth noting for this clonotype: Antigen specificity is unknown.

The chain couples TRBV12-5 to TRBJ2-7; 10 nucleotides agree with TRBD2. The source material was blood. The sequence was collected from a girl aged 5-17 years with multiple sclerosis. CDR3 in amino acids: CASGYSLAGVSYEQYF. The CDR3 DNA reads TGTGCTAGTGGTTATAGTCTAGCGGGAGTTTCCTACGAGCAGTACTTC.